The present entry profiles one TCR beta chain with its context. Clones were sequenced by immunoSEQ multiplex PCR, and TCRdb holds only the in-frame ones, with some missing. In the table there are about 2.4 million clones, more than 85% of which are singletons. This sample is part of a study of shared clonotypes between healthy human individuals. Study at large: Researchers assigned three CD4 naive, three CD4 memory, two CD8 naive and one CD8 memory plate to each donor.

V was cut by 1 base and J by 1 base, with 4 bases left in between. The CDR3 length is 13 residues. Germline V gene data show CDR1 as LNHDA and CDR2 as SQIVND (reference sequence). Sequenced sample: naive CD4+ T cells from PBMCs. Noted subset: CD45RA+ positively selected. This sequence joins TRBV19 and TRBJ1-2; D is unclear. This TCR was sampled from a man aged 18 to 29 in good health. Some clones in this sample may be carry-over from other donors' samples. In DNA form, the CDR3 reads TGTGCCAGTAGTATAGCCATTAACTATGGCTACACCTTC. The encoded protein is CASSIAINYGYTF.